What follows are 17 T cell receptor beta chains derived from one specimen sequenced in a study of T cell repertoires in cytomegalovirus infection (dated by TCRdb to the late 2010s). The sequencing machine was an Illumina HiSeq 1500. Clones were called with MiXCR by TCRdb after fastp trimmed the public reads at Q25, and only in-frame beta chains were retained. Duplicate CDR3 protein sequences are folded into a single record with the most common DNA and genes. This sample gives about 190,000 distinct CDR3 sequences in total; about 28% of them show up just once. 30% to 40% of the sample goes to the ten largest clones. Sequencing was done on a sample of PBMCs. The receptors were sampled from a human donor in good health (CMV status not recorded). Some clones in this sample may be carry-over from other donors' samples.

This clonotype was observed a few times. This sequence joins TRBV12-3 or TRBV12-4 and TRBJ1-1, with 7 bases matching TRBD1. The CDR3 length is 11 residues. J gave up 11 bases and V 7 bases, and 7 bases lay outside the gene matches. CDR3 region: CASTNDRAAFF. The CDR3 DNA is TGTGCCAGCACCAACGACAGGGCGGCTTTCTTT.

The rearrangement uses TRBV29-1 and TRBJ2-7, with 7 bases lining up with TRBD2. The ends lost 7 bases at V and 10 bases at J; junction bases unmatched: 13. This CDR3 spans 12 amino acids. The V gene's germline CDR1 is SQVTM and CDR2 ANQGSEA. CDR3 sequence reads: CSAHSPGGNQYF. In DNA, the CDR3 is TGCAGCGCCCATTCCCCGGGAGGCAACCAGTACTTC.

This clonotype was seen only a few times. This chain connects TRBV11-3 to TRBJ1-1, with D maybe TRBD1 (6 bases). The V end lost 0 bases, the J end lost 9 bases, and 11 bases lay between the germline ends. CDR3 length: 13 amino acids. Germline V CDR1 and CDR2: SGHNT, YENEEA. For the CDR3, the DNA is TGTGCCAGCAGCTTAGATCGGAGGGGGAAAGCTTTCTTT. Protein product: CASSLDRRGKAFF. Full variable domain (remainder filled in from reference TRBV11-3 and TRBJ1-1): EAGVVQSPRYKIIEKKQPVAFWCNPISGHNTLYWYLQNLGQGPELLIRYENEEAVDDSQLPKDRFSAERLKGVDSTLKIQPAELGDSAVYLCASSLDRRGKAFFGQGTRLTVV.

In its sample, this clonotype was seen a few times. V gene TRBV15 combines with J gene TRBJ2-7; 7 positions match TRBD1. Germline CDR1 is LNHNV and CDR2 is YYDKDF (reference sequence). This CDR3 is 15 amino acids long. V trimming: 1 base; J trimming: 5 bases; junction bases outside the gene matches: 8. DNA for the CDR3: TGTGCCACCAGCAGAGGACCGGGACAGATCCACGAGCAGTACTTC. Amino acid sequence: CATSRGPGQIHEQYF.

Points on this clonotype: One end of the junction is discordant with germline, which a read error may explain. The chain joins TRBV7-6 to TRBJ1-4; no clear D. The CDR3 has 15 amino acids. CDR1 and CDR2 from the germline V gene are SGHVS and FNYEAQ. CDR3 sequence reads: CASSPYDLANEILFF. The CDR3 nucleotides are TGTGCCAGCAGCCCATACGACCTCGCTAATGAAATACTGTTTTTT. Complete variable domain (other parts from reference TRBV7-6 and TRBJ1-4): GAGVSQSPRYKVTKRGQDVALRCDPISGHVSLYWYRQALGQGPEFLTYFNYEAQQDKSGLPNDRFSAERPEGSISTLTIQRTEQRDSAMYRCASSPYDLANEILFFGSGTQLSVL.

The chain is built from TRBV10-3 and TRBJ1-2; no firm D call. Germline lookup yields CDR1 ENHRY and CDR2 SYGVKD. Trimming shortened V by 6 bases and J by 5 bases, and 16 bases separated the two germline ends. The CDR3 consists of 14 residues. This CDR3 is CAIRADGRIYGYTF. The CDR3 nucleotides read TGTGCCATCAGGGCGGACGGACGGATATATGGCTACACCTTC.

V gene TRBV19 combines with J gene TRBJ1-1; D unresolved. The germline gives CDR1 LNHDA, CDR2 SQIVND (reference sequence). The CDR3 is made up of 16 amino acids. With 0 bases removed from V and 7 bases from J, the gap between germline ends came to 18 bases. Written as DNA, the CDR3 is TGTGCCAGTAGTATAGATGACGCCCCGGGAAATTATGAAGCTTTCTTT. Protein product: CASSIDDAPGNYEAFF.

Of note for this clonotype: Possible read error: a much larger clone is one base away. The chain links TRBV7-6 to TRBJ2-7; D possibly corresponds to TRBD2 (7 bases). CDR3 length equals 18 residues. Germline V gene sequence: CDR1 SGHVS, CDR2 FNYEAQ. CDR3 sequence: CASSLAPDRSGGRYVQYF. In DNA form, the CDR3 reads TGTGCCAGCAGCTTAGCCCCAGATCGATCGGGGGGCCGGTACGTGCAGTACTTC.

This clonotype turned up a few times. V and J are TRBV11-2 and TRBJ2-1, with TRBD2 identical over 12 bases. With V trimmed by 0 bases and J by 4 bases, 1 base remained unmatched. The CDR3 runs to 16 residues. From germline, CDR1 is SGHAT and CDR2 FQNNGV. The CDR3 nucleotides are TGTGCCAGCAGCTTAGAGCTAGCGGGGGGGTACAATGAGCAGTTCTTC. Translation: CASSLELAGGYNEQFF. The entire variable domain, with the rest obtained from reference TRBV11-2 and TRBJ2-1, is as follows: EAGVAQSPRYKIIEKRQSVAFWCNPISGHATLYWYQQILGQGPKLLIQFQNNGVVDDSQLPKDRFSAERLKGVDSTLKIQPAKLEDSAVYLCASSLELAGGYNEQFFGPGTRLTVL.

V gene TRBV5-5 combines with J gene TRBJ2-3, with TRBD2 matching over 7 bases. The CDR3 has 15 residues. The V segment lost 4 bases and the J segment 0 bases; nucleotides outside the gene matches: 5. Germline loops: CDR1 SGHKS, CDR2 YYEKEE (reference sequence). CDR3 sequence (DNA): TGTGCCAGCAGCCGGGGACTACCTAGCACAGATACGCAGTATTTT. This codes for CASSRGLPSTDTQYF.

This chain uses TRBV11-2 with TRBJ2-5, with 9 nucleotides matching TRBD2. CDR3 size: 18 residues. CDR1 is SGHAT and CDR2 is FQNNGV in the germline V gene. Trimming took 2 bases from V and 0 from J; bases not matched to a gene: 10. CDR3 in DNA: TGTGCCAGCAGCTTAAAGCGGGGGGCTCTAGAGAACCAAGAGACCCAGTACTTC. This codes for CASSLKRGALENQETQYF.

This clonotype was counted a few times. The CDR3 bases are TGTGCCAGCAGGCCACAGGGAAAGCCCTATGGCTACACCTTC. This gives the protein CASRPQGKPYGYTF. V usage is TRBV7-9 and J usage is TRBJ1-2; possible D gene TRBD1, 6 bases. Germline V gene data show CDR1 as SEHNR and CDR2 as FQNEAQ (reference sequence). The CDR3 loop spans 14 amino acids. V was trimmed by 6 bases and J by 4 bases, leaving 15 bases between them.

The chain combines TRBV7-2 with TRBJ2-7; 10 nucleotides match TRBD1. Germline CDR1 SGHTA, CDR2 FQGNSA. With V trimmed by 3 bases and J by 1 base, 3 bases remained unmatched. The CDR3 totals 15 residues. CDR3 bases: TGTGCCAGCAGCTTGACAGGGGGCCTTTCCTACGAGCAGTACTTC. It specifies CASSLTGGLSYEQYF.

This chain joins TRBV11-2 and TRBJ2-7; TRBD1 matches at 7 bases. Trimming at V came to 5 bases and at J to 4 bases, leaving 17 bases not matched to a gene. CDR1 and CDR2 from the germline V gene are SGHAT and FQNNGV. This CDR3 comprises 17 residues. The CDR3 DNA reads TGTGCCAGCAGCCCGAATTGGGGTACCGGGACAGATTACGAGCAGTACTTC. Amino acid sequence: CASSPNWGTGTDYEQYF. Using reference TRBV11-2 and TRBJ2-7 for the parts outside the CDR3, the full variable domain is EAGVAQSPRYKIIEKRQSVAFWCNPISGHATLYWYQQILGQGPKLLIQFQNNGVVDDSQLPKDRFSAERLKGVDSTLKIQPAKLEDSAVYLCASSPNWGTGTDYEQYFGPGTRLTVT.

The chain employs TRBV4-3 and TRBJ1-2; 7 nucleotides line up with TRBD1. CDR3 length: 16 amino acids. In germline, CDR1 is LGHNA, CDR2 YSLEER. Trimming took 0 bases from V and 8 from J; bases not matched to a gene: 12. CDR3 sequence (DNA): TGCGCCAGCAGCCAAGATAGGAGACAGGGCGCTATGGGCTACACCTTC. This sequence encodes CASSQDRRQGAMGYTF.

V usage is TRBV29-1 and J usage is TRBJ2-1, with D perhaps TRBD2 (6 bases). With 3 bases removed from V and 4 bases from J, the gap between germline ends came to 13 bases. The CDR3 contains 14 residues. Germline assignment: CDR1 SQVTM and CDR2 ANQGSEA. The CDR3 nucleotides are TGCAGCGTTGATGGCGGGGCGATATACAATGAGCAGTTCTTC. As protein: CSVDGGAIYNEQFF.

The table lists this clonotype with a few counts. This rearrangement joins TRBV11-2 to TRBJ2-2; no firm D call. This CDR3 region has 15 residues. Per germline, CDR1 SGHAT and CDR2 FQNNGV. V lost 4 bases to trimming and J lost 0 bases, with 9 bases between them. CDR3 in DNA: TGTGCCAGCAGCTACGGGCAGCCGAACACCGGGGAGCTGTTTTTT. The encoded protein is CASSYGQPNTGELFF.